This T cell receptor (beta chain) stems from a study of T-cell memory formation after mild COVID-19. Each CDR3 protein gets one entry after TCRdb re-called the 5' RACE reads with MiXCR. The repertoire holds around 310,000 distinct CDR3 sequences, 20% to 25% seen once, with around 23% in the top ten. CDR1 MNHEY and CDR2 SVGEGT come from the germline V gene. This CDR3 comprises 16 residues. The ends were cut back, 2 bases at V and 2 bases at J, with 13 bases in the middle. This receptor was identified in a man aged 18 to 35 who had mild COVID-19 (a few samples of this study predate the infection). Cell type and time point are not known. Sequencing was carried out using PBMCs or a T cell subset sorted from them (not recorded which). The genes are TRBV6-2 or TRBV6-3 and TRBJ1-3, with unresolved D. The CDR3 reads CASSYRFQEAGNTIYF. As DNA, the CDR3 is TGTGCCAGCAGTTACCGATTCCAGGAAGCTGGAAACACCATATATTTT.